Given below is one TCR beta chain in context. The data are from a study of T cell responses to AZD1222 COVID-19 vaccine. Trimming cost V 6 bases and J 2 bases; bases outside gene matches: 0. CDR3 length equals 13 residues. Profiling relied on immunoSEQ multiplex PCR, and the TCRdb table lists in-frame clones only, not all of them. In the table there are tens of thousands of clones, 70% to 90% of which are singletons. The material sequenced was peripheral blood, taken on day 0 of AZD1222 vaccination. The J gene is TRBJ1-4, the V gene TRBV12-3 or TRBV12-4; 7 bases line up with TRBD1. This receptor was taken from an adult in good health. The CDR3 DNA reads as TGTGCCAGCAGGACAGGGACTAATGAAAAACTGTTTTTT. Translated, it gives CASRTGTNEKLFF.